This TCR beta chain was sequenced during a study of a mutant IDH1 vaccine in newly diagnosed glioma. Time point noted: week 35, safety follow-up. Topical imiquimod accompanied each vaccine dose, which consisted of 300 ug of mutant IDH1 20-mer peptide. Worth noting for this clone: Antigen: not known.

Produced via immunoSEQ multiplex PCR; TCRdb's table is partial and in-frame only. The sample has about 47,000 clones, 88% seen once. Trimming took off 6 bases at V and 0 bases at J, with 12 bases between the two ends. Germline-derived CDR1 and CDR2 are LNHDA and SQIVND (reference sequence). The CDR3 covers 15 residues. This sequence joins TRBV19 and TRBJ1-3; D uncertain. The sequencing here drew on PBMCs, taken from a glioma patient whose treatment included an IDH1 peptide vaccine. The source of this sequence is a woman in her forties with glioma. The CDR3 sequence: CASSVKDGSGNTIYF. The CDR3 coding sequence is TGTGCCAGTAGCGTGAAGGACGGCTCTGGAAACACCATATATTTT. Together with reference TRBV19 and TRBJ1-3, the CDR3 gives the full variable domain: DGGITQSPKYLFRKEGQNVTLSCEQNLNHDAMYWYRQDPGQGLRLIYYSQIVNDFQKGDIAEGYSVSREKKESFPLTVTSAQKNPTAFYLCASSVKDGSGNTIYFGEGSWLTVV.